The following is a TCR beta chain sequence with its context. These data originate in a study of blood T cells in healthy people across ages. Every donor gave roughly 9.2 milliliters of peripheral blood. A sample-barcoded 5' primer and a J-beta primer mix were used in a second PCR of roughly 7 to 12 cycles. TCRdb re-derived calls from the 5' RACE reads in MiXCR, one entry per CDR3 protein. The sample shows 1 million to 1.2 million distinct CDR3 sequences, roughly two fifths of them seen only once. Germline-derived CDR1 and CDR2 are SNHLY and FYNNEI. V shed 7 bases and J shed 6 bases, with 1 base lying between them. The CDR3 is made up of 8 amino acids.

V is TRBV2 and J is TRBJ2-7, with D unresolved. The sequence was obtained from a man younger than 35 in good health. Specimen: blood. The CDR3 bases are TGTGCCAGCACCGAGCAGTACTTC. Residues: CASTEQYF.